This is a list of T cell receptor beta chains from one sample in a study of patients and donors after allogeneic stem cell transplantation. TCRdb recomputed calls from the RT-PCR reads with MiXCR, one row per CDR3 protein. The data show about 960,000 distinct CDR3 sequences, with 15% to 20% seen just once and 5.5% to 6.5% held by the top ten. Input material: blood, either unsorted or a sorted T cell fraction (not recorded which). Receptors were obtained from a human donor who was either an allogeneic HSCT recipient or a stem cell or donor lymphocyte infusion donor (not recorded which). It is not recorded whose cells these are; they may come from a transplant donor. Both conserved end residues are part of each CDR3.

>TRBV6-2/TRBV6-3
CASSRILRGRLNEQFF
>TRBV27
CASSLTQSHSYEQYF
>TRBV12-3/TRBV12-4
CASATLGGEGYGYTF
>TRBV5-5
CASSVETGMYEQYF
>TRBV3-1
CASSGGGDQPQHF
>TRBV4-1
CASSQDQGGAYEQYF
>TRBV11-2
CASSLGVGTTSNTGELFF
>TRBV29-1
CSAGGLLTDTQYF
>TRBV5-1
CATVRDRANTGELFF
>TRBV6-1
CASSRAAGGLGELFF
>TRBV7-9
CASSSSARGNTEAFF
>TRBV11-3
CASSLVSGYEQFF
>TRBV24-1
CATRGDRGHGYTF
>TRBV7-8
CASSLGRLAVNREQNIQYF
>TRBV5-6
CASSLVGLITDTQYF
>TRBV5-1
CASSLSEPTDTQYF
>TRBV13
CASSLGMGSGTLAKNIQYF
>TRBV12-3/TRBV12-4
CASSPGRANTIYF
>TRBV6-5
CASSYRAGRGKSYEQYF
>TRBV9
CASSLHPGLSRYEQYF
>TRBV29-1
CSVAQGALNQPQHF
>TRBV18
CASSGVTWETQYF
>TRBV4-1
CASSHHPTGKGTEAFF
>TRBV11-2
CASSLSLNRGEQYF
>TRBV5-1
CASSLVGSDTGELFF
>TRBV20-1
CSALPYEQYF
>TRBV20-1
CSAITSVTDTQYF
>TRBV18
CASSPPGLGNEQFF
>TRBV25-1
CASLQETHGYTF
>TRBV10-3
CAIRGGTRSNEQFF
>TRBV7-9
CASSTLGTRGYEQYF
>TRBV29-1
CSVESRQNTGELFF
>TRBV20-1
CSARRDRPTYNTEAFF
>TRBV6-1
CASSIQLSPGEQYF
>TRBV7-9
CASSGLEQYF
>TRBV7-9
CASSLALAGGVNNEQFF
>TRBV10-3
CAISESGPIYNEQFF
>TRBV4-1
CASSQDQGASGNTIYF
>TRBV12-3/TRBV12-4
CASRQEEISNYGYTF
>TRBV20-1
CSARGTGANVLTF
>TRBV5-1
CASSLRGGEDGYTF
>TRBV21-1
CASSKAGLNCTWFKDF
>TRBV29-1
CSVGQGTGELFF
>TRBV6-1
CASSSDRGRSVQHF
>TRBV3-1
CASSRVSVFNTGELFF
>TRBV20-1
CSEWRGPTDTQYF
>TRBV7-9
CASSLREGMEAFF
>TRBV5-1
CASSPKNGNTEAFF
>TRBV6-5
CASSYRPDSYEQYF
>TRBV2
CASNRQPNTGELFF
>TRBV20-1
CSARNRVSNQPQHF
>TRBV27
CASSLHSRTNEKLFF
>TRBV9
CASSMTGRRTDTQYF
>TRBV7-8
CASSPPGVGEKLFF
>TRBV5-1
CASSWSLAGGQETQYF